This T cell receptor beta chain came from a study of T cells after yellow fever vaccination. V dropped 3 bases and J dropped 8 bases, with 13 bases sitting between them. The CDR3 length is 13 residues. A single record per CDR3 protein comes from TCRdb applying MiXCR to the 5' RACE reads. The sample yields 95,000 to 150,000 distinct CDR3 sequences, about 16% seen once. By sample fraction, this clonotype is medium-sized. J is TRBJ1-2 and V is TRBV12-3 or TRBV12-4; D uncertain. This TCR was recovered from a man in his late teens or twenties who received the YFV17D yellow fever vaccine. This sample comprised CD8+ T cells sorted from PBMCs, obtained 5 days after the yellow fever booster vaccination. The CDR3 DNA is TGTGCCAGCAGTTTTAACAGCTTGAGGGGCTACACCTTC. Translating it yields CASSFNSLRGYTF.